This TCR beta chain emerged from a study of response to subunit inactivated influenza vaccine. Study findings and constraints: Each seasonal influenza vaccination, the authors suggested, recruits few new T cells.

Turning to this clonotype: The antigen is unknown.

TCRdb fed the RT-PCR reads into MiXCR, producing one record per CDR3 protein. Here the sample spans approximately 250,000 distinct CDR3 sequences, 12% being singletons. Per the germline V gene, CDR1 is MNHNS and CDR2 is SASEGT. The length of the CDR3 is 14 residues. Trimming took 5 bases from V and 5 from J, leaving 12 bases between them. The TCR originated in a man aged 50-60 years who received an inactivated influenza vaccine. The sample in question was non-naive T cells sorted from PBMCs, obtained approximately 15 days before vaccination. The chain carries TRBV6-1 and TRBJ1-4; D uncertain. CDR3 bases: TGTGCCAGCAGTCCTCGTGGTTGGAATGAAAAACTGTTTTTT. Translation: CASSPRGWNEKLFF.